This TCR beta chain derives from a study of T cell changes during pregnancy in multiple sclerosis. This CDR3 contains 10 residues. The germline gives CDR1 MNHNS, CDR2 SASEGT. With 7 bases removed from V and 5 bases from J, the gap between germline ends came to 3 bases. The assay was immunoSEQ multiplex PCR, and TCRdb's table has in-frame clones only and misses some. The repertoire holds under 75,000 clones, approximately 91% seen once, with around 0.27% in the top ten. In its sample, this clone was seen a few times. V is TRBV6-1 and J is TRBJ1-5; D is undetermined. The source of this sequence is a female donor with multiple sclerosis, enrolled in a pregnancy study. This sample comprised CD4+ T cells from peripheral blood mononuclear cells, obtained after pregnancy. The CDR3 coding sequence is TGTGCCAGCAACTATCAGCCCCAGCATTTT. Protein: CASNYQPQHF.